This T cell receptor beta chain came from a study of CD8 T cells in Susac syndrome. The study's findings and limits: Susac-specific public clones found in total CD8+ repertoires numbered some 17, and those in CD8+ TEMRA repertoires numbered several. It was in TEMRA cells and active patients that Susac CD8+ clonal expansion peaked.

Reverse transcription of roughly 0.45 to 1 ug RNA used random hexamers. The CDR3 of TCR beta was amplified by immunoSEQ multiplex PCR across 54 Vbeta and 13 Jbeta. TCRdb fed the immunoSEQ multiplex PCR reads into MiXCR, producing one record per CDR3 protein. The profile shows about 82,000 distinct CDR3 sequences, 95% to 97% of them singletons. A remark on this clonotype: Antigen specificity is unknown.

The germline V gene encodes CDR1 SGHNT and CDR2 YYREEE (reference sequence). The V end was cut by 4 bases, the J end by 9 bases, with 14 bases between. The CDR3 runs 14 residues. This receptor was identified in a human donor with Susac syndrome. This chain connects TRBV5-4 to TRBJ1-6; TRBD1 might be the D (5 bases). Sequencing input: CD8+ T cells from PBMCs. CDR3 coding DNA: TGTGCCAGCAGCCCCCGGCAGGGAGGTTCACCCCTCCACTTT. This sequence encodes CASSPRQGGSPLHF.